This paragraph covers one TCR beta chain sequence. Other DNA sequences within the sample encode an identical CDR3. This sample stems from a study of blood T cell repertoires in COVID-19. Across the whole study: Sample material is recorded as cDNA or gDNA derived from T cells, B-cell-depleted T cells, or PBMCs.

Under the authors' procedure: Nucleated cell counts were estimated from reference gene primer amplification. Only in-frame clones appear in the TCRdb table, and some are missing; sequencing was by immunoSEQ multiplex PCR. The V and J calls and clone size come from that table; D and trimming were worked out from the DNA. This sample has about 29,000 clones, with 70% to 90% found just once. Germline-derived CDR1 and CDR2 are LNHDA and SQIVND (reference sequence). The CDR3 covers 15 residues. The trim removed 3 bases at V and 1 base at J, leaving 2 bases unmatched. The sequence was collected from a human donor in a cohort sampled during active COVID-19. This chain joins TRBV19 and TRBJ2-2, with 7 bases that match TRBD1. The sequenced sample consisted of peripheral blood. CDR3: CASSIAGGNTGELFF. CDR3 DNA sequence: TGTGCCAGTAGTATCGCAGGGGGGAACACCGGGGAGCTGTTTTTT.